Following are 22 T cell receptor beta chains from one sample sequenced in a study of STAT5B mutations in CD4+ large granular lymphocyte leukemia. Sequenced by immunoSEQ multiplex PCR; TCRdb stores in-frame clones only, minus some. The sample consists of more than 6,000 clones, just under 75% of them appearing once. The sequenced sample consisted of PBMCs. The receptors come from a woman between 65 and 79 years old with CD4+ T-cell large granular lymphocyte leukemia.

This chain connects TRBV2 to TRBJ1-1; tentative D call: TRBD1 (6 bases). V lost 4 bases and J 3 bases, leaving 12 bases between the germline ends. Germline assignment: CDR1 SNHLY and CDR2 FYNNEI. The CDR3 length is 14 residues. The CDR3 DNA sequence: TGTGCCAGCAGTGTTGAGGGGACACACACTGAAGCTTTCTTT. The encoded protein is CASSVEGTHTEAFF.

The chain joins TRBV11-2 to TRBJ2-1; perhaps TRBD2 as D (6 bases). Looked up from germline, CDR1 is SGHAT and CDR2 is FQNNGV. The CDR3 loop spans 12 amino acids. The V end was cut by 4 bases, the J end by 9 bases, with 10 bases between. DNA of the CDR3: TGTGCCAGCAGCTCGGGACTTCGTGAGCAGTTCTTC. Translating gives CASSSGLREQFF.

CDR3 residues: CASSLQGNGEKLFF. The CDR3 DNA sequence: TGTGCCAGCAGCCTCCAGGGGAATGGTGAAAAACTGTTTTTT. J is TRBJ1-4 and V is TRBV6-5; D is possibly TRBD1 (6 bases). CDR1 is MNHEY and CDR2 is SVGAGI in the germline V gene. With 6 bases removed from V and 7 bases from J, the gap between germline ends came to 15 bases. The CDR3 has 14 amino acids.

This clone has just a few counts. The V and J genes are TRBV29-1 and TRBJ2-5; D unclear. The germline V gene encodes CDR1 SQVTM and CDR2 ANQGSEA. The CDR3 has 12 amino acids. The V end was cut by 4 bases, the J end by 4 bases, with 10 bases between. The chain's CDR3 is CSVVKSGETQYF. The CDR3 DNA reads as TGCAGCGTTGTGAAGTCGGGAGAGACCCAGTACTTC.

The V gene is TRBV5-1, the J gene TRBJ2-5; D remains unclear. The CDR3 extends over 12 amino acids. Germline V gene sequence: CDR1 SGHRS, CDR2 YFSETQ. V was clipped by 4 bases and J by 5 bases, with 9 bases between them. DNA of the CDR3: TGCGCCAGCAGCCAATCGAGCGAGACCCAGTACTTC. It yields the protein CASSQSSETQYF.

This CDR3 reads CASAERQSHRTEAFF. CDR3 coding DNA: TGCGCCAGCGCCGAACGACAGAGTCATAGAACTGAAGCTTTCTTT. The chain uses TRBV5-1 and TRBJ1-1, with D possibly TRBD1 on 5 matching bases. Per germline, CDR1 SGHRS and CDR2 YFSETQ. CDR3 size: 15 residues. The V end lost 7 bases, the J end lost 5 bases, and 21 bases lay between the germline ends.

The V gene is TRBV7-9, the J gene TRBJ1-1; D not certain. Trimming left V 5 bases short and J 4 bases short, with 17 bases between. The length of the CDR3 is 15 residues. Looked up from germline, CDR1 is SEHNR and CDR2 is FQNEAQ (reference sequence). As DNA, the CDR3 is TGTGCCAGCAGCCCCCAAGGAGGGCGGAGCACTGAAGCTTTCTTT. Translated, it gives CASSPQGGRSTEAFF.

The chain couples TRBV28 to TRBJ1-1; D remains ambiguous. Trimming pared 4 bases from V and 6 bases from J, leaving 6 bases between. The CDR3 has 11 amino acids. Germline CDR1 and CDR2: MDHEN and SYDVKM. CDR3 DNA sequence: TGTGCCAGCAGTTCGACATCTGAAGCTTTCTTT. Its protein product is CASSSTSEAFF.

This clone occurred once. The rearrangement joins TRBV5-1 to TRBJ1-2, with TRBD1 as a possible D gene (5 bases). The CDR3 is made up of 13 amino acids. Trimming took 0 bases from V and 6 from J, leaving 9 bases between them. Germline CDR1 reads SGHRS; CDR2 reads YFSETQ. In DNA form, the CDR3 reads TGCGCCAGCAGCTTGGCAGGGTTGGATGGCTACACCTTC. It codes for CASSLAGLDGYTF.

The V and J genes are TRBV15 and TRBJ1-1, with D uncertain. V was pared by 0 bases and J by 6 bases, with 11 bases between. This CDR3 is 14 amino acids long. Germline CDR1 and CDR2: LNHNV and YYDKDF (reference sequence). CDR3 in DNA: TGTGCCACCAGCAGAGATGTCCGTGTCTCTGAAGCTTTCTTT. This gives the protein CATSRDVRVSEAFF.

This clone was detected a few times. The chain couples TRBV5-5 to TRBJ1-5; 7 bases line up with TRBD1. This CDR3 region has 14 residues. CDR1 is SGHKS and CDR2 is YYEKEE in the germline V gene (reference sequence). V dropped 4 bases and J dropped 1; count of bases not matched to a gene: 2. The CDR3 DNA sequence: TGTGCCAGCAGCCCCAGGGGGAGCAATCAGCCCCAGCATTTT. This codes for CASSPRGSNQPQHF.

This clone rates as medium-sized. This chain joins TRBV7-2 and TRBJ2-2; D ambiguous. Germline CDR1 and CDR2: SGHTA and FQGNSA. V shed 1 base and J shed 4 bases, with 10 bases lying between them. The CDR3 length is 15 residues. Here the CDR3 reads CASSLVMGSTGELFF. CDR3 nucleotides: TGTGCCAGCAGCTTAGTCATGGGATCCACCGGGGAGCTGTTTTTT.

The chain links TRBV9 to TRBJ1-1; TRBD1 aligns across 7 bases. Germline V gene sequence: CDR1 SGDLS, CDR2 YYNGEE. Trimming removed 0 bases from V and 1 base from J; junction bases left unmatched: 6. This CDR3 spans 16 amino acids. For the CDR3, the DNA is TGTGCCAGCAGCGTAGAAGGGGGCGGAACGAACACTGAAGCTTTCTTT. Translated: CASSVEGGGTNTEAFF. Complete variable domain (other parts from reference TRBV9 and TRBJ1-1): DSGVTQTPKHLITATGQRVTLRCSPRSGDLSVYWYQQSLDQGLQFLIQYYNGEERAKGNILERFSAQQFPDLHSELNLSSLELGDSALYFCASSVEGGGTNTEAFFGQGTRLTVV.

This clone was seen a few times. This chain connects TRBV29-1 to TRBJ1-2, with a possible D match to TRBD1 (6 bases). Germline-derived CDR1 and CDR2 are SQVTM and ANQGSEA. The CDR3 runs 11 residues. V lost 7 bases and J 8 bases, leaving 14 bases between the germline ends. The CDR3 sequence is CSAYREGGYTF. CDR3 DNA sequence: TGCAGCGCCTACAGGGAAGGGGGCTACACCTTC.

The gene calls are TRBV28 and TRBJ1-5; no clear D. V lost 3 bases and J lost 5, with 8 bases in between. The CDR3 spans 13 residues. Germline CDR1 and CDR2: MDHEN and SYDVKM. The CDR3 DNA is TGTGCCAGCAGTTTTCTGGGATATCAGCCCCAGCATTTT. Translated, it gives CASSFLGYQPQHF.

This clone came up a few times. This chain links TRBV14 with TRBJ1-4, with TRBD1 matching 7 bases. The J segment lost 7 bases and the V segment lost 4 bases, leaving 12 bases of the junction unmatched. Looked up from germline, CDR1 is SGHDN and CDR2 is FVKESK. This CDR3 has 16 residues. In DNA, the CDR3 is TGTGCCAGCAGCCTTTTTGGGAGAGGGGGCGGTGAAAAACTGTTTTTT. It is translated as CASSLFGRGGGEKLFF.

The CDR3 coding sequence is TGTGCCAGCAGCTCCGAGGGGTCAGCCTACGAGCAGTACTTC. Its translation is CASSSEGSAYEQYF. The chain carries TRBV5-4 and TRBJ2-7, with D tentatively TRBD1 or TRBD2 (5 bases each). The germline V and J ends were trimmed by 3 bases and 2 bases, with 12 bases remaining between them. The CDR3 runs 14 residues. From germline, CDR1 is SGHNT and CDR2 YYREEE (reference sequence). Supplemented by reference TRBV5-4 and TRBJ2-7, the full variable domain reads ETGVTQSPTHLIKTRGQQVTLRCSSQSGHNTVSWYQQALGQGPQFIFQYYREEENGRGNFPPRFSGLQFPNYSSELNVNALELDDSALYLCASSSEGSAYEQYFGPGTRLTVT.

The CDR3 DNA is TGTGCCAGCAGTGGGGTTCCGGGACAGACTAACTATGGCTACACCTTC. Translating it yields CASSGVPGQTNYGYTF. The chain links TRBV2 to TRBJ1-2; 7 bases are shared with TRBD1. The CDR3 consists of 16 residues. CDR1 SNHLY and CDR2 FYNNEI come from the germline V gene. V gave up 4 bases and J gave up 0 bases; unmatched junction bases: 8.

This clone was seen a few times. For the CDR3, the DNA is TGTGCCTGGAGTGTACGACTAGCGGGGGGAACCGGGGAGCTGTTTTTT. Protein: CAWSVRLAGGTGELFF. The chain joins TRBV30 to TRBJ2-2; 13 bases map to TRBD2. This CDR3 region has 16 residues. V trimming: 0 bases; J trimming: 5 bases; junction bases outside the gene matches: 3. The germline CDR1 and CDR2 sequences are GTSNPN and SVGIG (reference sequence).

J is TRBJ1-1 and V is TRBV6-1, with D perhaps matching TRBD1 (5 bases). CDR1 and CDR2 (germline): MNHNS, SASEGT. This CDR3 contains 13 residues. Between the trimmed V and J ends, which lost 7 bases and 2 bases, there was a span of 11 bases. This chain's CDR3 is CASTWGRNTEAFF. The DNA for the CDR3 is TGTGCCAGCACTTGGGGGAGAAACACTGAAGCTTTCTTT.

The rearrangement uses TRBV15 and TRBJ1-2; perhaps TRBD1 as D (6 bases). CDR1 and CDR2 from the germline V gene are LNHNV and YYDKDF (reference sequence). The CDR3 is made up of 14 amino acids. Deletions cut 0 bases from V and 4 bases from J, with 9 bases between. CDR3 DNA: TGTGCCACCAGCAGAGACAGGGACACCTATGGCTACACCTTC. Protein product: CATSRDRDTYGYTF.

The rearrangement links TRBV19 to TRBJ2-7; D may be TRBD1 or TRBD2 (5 bases each). CDR3 length: 16 amino acids. The germline V gene has CDR1 LNHDA and CDR2 SQIVND (reference sequence). The V end was cut by 4 bases, the J end by 4 bases, with 20 bases between. This chain's CDR3 is CASSTTGTRPRYEQYF. CDR3 DNA sequence: TGTGCCAGTAGTACCACCGGGACGCGGCCACGGTACGAGCAGTACTTC.